The T cell receptor (beta chain) under discussion was sequenced for a study of blood T cell repertoires in COVID-19. V was shortened by 3 bases and J by 3 bases, with 3 bases between the two germline ends. CDR3 length: 11 amino acids. Germline CDR1 MDHEN, CDR2 SYDVKM. Authors' analysis steps: The assay estimated nucleated cells by amplifying reference gene primers. TCRdb's copy holds only in-frame clones and misses some; the assay was immunoSEQ multiplex PCR. V and J calls and clone size are copied from that table; D and trimming were computed from the DNA. The sample contains over 200,000 clones, 88% of which appear only once.

The sequence was obtained from a middle-aged man with acute or convalescent COVID-19. The sample taken for sequencing was peripheral blood. V and J are TRBV28 and TRBJ2-7; D is ambiguous. The CDR3 here is CASSFYYEQYF. The CDR3 coding sequence is TGTGCCAGCAGTTTTTACTACGAGCAGTACTTC.